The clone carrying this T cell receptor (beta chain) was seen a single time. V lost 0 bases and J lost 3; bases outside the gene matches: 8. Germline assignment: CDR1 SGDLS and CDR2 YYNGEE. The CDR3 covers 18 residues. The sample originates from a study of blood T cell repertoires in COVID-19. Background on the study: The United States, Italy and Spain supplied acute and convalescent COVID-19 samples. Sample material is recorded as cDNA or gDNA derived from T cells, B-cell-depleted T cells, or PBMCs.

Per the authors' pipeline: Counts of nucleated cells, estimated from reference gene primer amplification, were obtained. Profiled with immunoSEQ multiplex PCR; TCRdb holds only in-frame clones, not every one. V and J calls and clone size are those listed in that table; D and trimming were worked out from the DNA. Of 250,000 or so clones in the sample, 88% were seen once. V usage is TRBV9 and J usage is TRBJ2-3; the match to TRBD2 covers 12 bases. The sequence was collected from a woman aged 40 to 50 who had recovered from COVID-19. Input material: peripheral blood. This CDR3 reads CASSVGASGRVGTDTQYF. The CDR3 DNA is TGTGCCAGCAGCGTAGGTGCTAGCGGGAGGGTTGGGACAGATACGCAGTATTTT.